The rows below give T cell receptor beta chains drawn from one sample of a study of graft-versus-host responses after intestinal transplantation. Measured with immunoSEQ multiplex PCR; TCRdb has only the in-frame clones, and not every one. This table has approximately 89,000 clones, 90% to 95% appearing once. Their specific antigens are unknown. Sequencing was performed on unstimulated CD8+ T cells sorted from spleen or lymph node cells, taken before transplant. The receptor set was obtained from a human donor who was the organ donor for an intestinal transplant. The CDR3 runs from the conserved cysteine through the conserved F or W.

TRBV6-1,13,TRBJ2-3,CASSEPYTDTQYF
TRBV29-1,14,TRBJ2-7,CSVVGASTENEQYF
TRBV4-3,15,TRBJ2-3,CASSQVASGADTQYF
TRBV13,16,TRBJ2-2,CASSLPSASPSGELFF
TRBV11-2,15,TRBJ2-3,CASSLLGRGVYTQYF
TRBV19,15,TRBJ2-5,CASSIGGLLQETQYF
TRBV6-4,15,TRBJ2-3,CASSRLADSPDTQYF
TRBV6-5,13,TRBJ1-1,CASSGQSNTEAFF
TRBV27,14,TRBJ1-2,CASSFGRGLYGYTF
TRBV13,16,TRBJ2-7,CASSGHPGQGANEQYF
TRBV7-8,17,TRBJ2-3,CASSLGLAGGPSDTQYF
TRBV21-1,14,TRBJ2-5,CASSKVRVEETQYF
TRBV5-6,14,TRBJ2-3,CASTGGGGTDTQYF
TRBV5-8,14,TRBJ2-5,CASTIGTEQETQYF
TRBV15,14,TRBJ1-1,CATSREAGFAEAFF
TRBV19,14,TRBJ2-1,CAISPGSGGNEQFF
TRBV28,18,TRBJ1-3,CASSHDRIGVRSGNTIYF
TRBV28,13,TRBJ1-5,CASSPAGGQPQHF
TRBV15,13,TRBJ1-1,CATSETGGVEAFF
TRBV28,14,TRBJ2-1,CASSPGLADNEQFF
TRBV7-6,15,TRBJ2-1,CASSSRTSSYNEQFF
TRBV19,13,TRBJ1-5,CASSIVGDQPQHF
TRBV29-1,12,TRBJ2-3,CSVPRGPDTQYF
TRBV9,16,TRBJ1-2,CASSSQRGHANYGYTF
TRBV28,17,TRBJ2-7,CASSSTLLPDRAHEQYF
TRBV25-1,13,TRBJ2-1,CASEDRLLNEQFF
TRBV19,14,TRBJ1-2,CASSPRWGGDDATF
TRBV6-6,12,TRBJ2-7,CASNSGSYEQYF
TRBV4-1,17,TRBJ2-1,CASSPVSGGHSYNEQFF
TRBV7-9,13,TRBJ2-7,CASSLAGGYEQYF
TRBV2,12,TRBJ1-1,CASRGRNTEAFF
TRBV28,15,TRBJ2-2,CASSVDRTGTGELFF
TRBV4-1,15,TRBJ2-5,CASSSLRGTQETQYF
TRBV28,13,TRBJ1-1,CASTSGGRTEAFF
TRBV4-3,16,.,CASSQDRDTLSYEQYF
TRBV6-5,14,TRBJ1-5,CASSSSTALQPQHF
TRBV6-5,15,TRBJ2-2,CASSPGVGGPGELFF
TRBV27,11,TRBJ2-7,CASRQGNEQYF
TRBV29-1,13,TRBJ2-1,CSGTSGRYNEQFF
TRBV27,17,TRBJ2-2,CASSIVASGRYAGELFF
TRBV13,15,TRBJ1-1,CASSSRGGASTEAFF
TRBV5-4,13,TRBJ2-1,CAIPGRTYNEQFF
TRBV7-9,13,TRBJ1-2,CASSPGDGYGYTF
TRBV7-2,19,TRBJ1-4,CASSASTEQFLHVNEKLFF
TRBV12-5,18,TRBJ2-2,CASGFHFGTGVYTGELFF
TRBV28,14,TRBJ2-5,CASSLLVGAETQYF
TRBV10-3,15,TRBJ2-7,CAISESPGQSEEQYF
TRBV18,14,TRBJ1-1,CASSAGSPNTEAFF
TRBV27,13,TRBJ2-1,CASMPSAYNEQFF
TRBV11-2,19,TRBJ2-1,CASSLPGLAALEPHNEQFF
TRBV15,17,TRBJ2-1,CATSRVRGVEAYNEQFF
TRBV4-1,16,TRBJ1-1,CASSQLRDRGSPEAFF
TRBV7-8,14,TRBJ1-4,CASSATGQVEKLFF
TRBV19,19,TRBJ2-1,CASSIDRWGDMSSYNEQFF